The 18 T cell receptor beta chains below were found in one sample sequenced in a study of response to subunit inactivated influenza vaccine. TCRdb processed the RT-PCR reads anew with MiXCR; each CDR3 protein has one entry. The profile shows hundreds of thousands of distinct CDR3 sequences, 11% to 15% of them singletons. Sequenced material: PBMCs from blood, taken 14 to 15 days before vaccination. The receptor source for this set is a man aged 45-60 years who received an inactivated influenza vaccine.

CDR3 in amino acids: CASSSGLRQGQFF. The CDR3 region has the DNA TGTGCCAGCAGCTCGGGCCTGAGACAGGGGCAGTTCTTC. The chain has TRBV11-2 and TRBJ2-1; 7 bases fit TRBD1. The CDR3 runs 13 residues. Germline-derived CDR1 and CDR2 are SGHAT and FQNNGV. The junction had 9 bases not matched to a gene; V was cut back by 4 bases and J by 12 bases.

This rearrangement joins TRBV5-5 to TRBJ2-7, with a weak D call TRBD1 (6 bases). V shed 3 bases and J shed 2 bases, with 12 bases lying between them. This CDR3 is 14 amino acids long. Germline CDR1 SGHKS, CDR2 YYEKEE (reference sequence). The CDR3 DNA reads as TGTGCCAGCAGCTGGGAACAGGGCCCCTACGAGCAGTACTTC. It yields the protein CASSWEQGPYEQYF.

This clonotype was counted between two and nine times. The chain carries TRBV6-2 or TRBV6-3 and TRBJ2-2; D uncertain. The CDR3 totals 14 residues. Germline CDR1 and CDR2: MNHEY and SVGEGT. With 2 bases removed from V and 4 bases from J, the gap between germline ends came to 8 bases. The CDR3 nucleotides are TGTGCCAGCAGTTACGGGTTAGCCACCGGGGAGCTGTTTTTT. Amino acids: CASSYGLATGELFF.

This clonotype was counted at least ten times. The DNA of the CDR3 is TGCAGCGTTGACTTCGGGACAGGCCCCTACAATGAGCAGTTCTTC. This translates into CSVDFGTGPYNEQFF. The V and J genes are TRBV29-1 and TRBJ2-1, with 8 bases aligning to TRBD1. The CDR3 runs to 15 residues. V trimming: 3 bases; J trimming: 2 bases; junction bases outside the gene matches: 6. Germline values: CDR1 SQVTM, CDR2 ANQGSEA.

V usage is TRBV10-2 and J usage is TRBJ1-1; D is undetermined. The CDR3 sequence is 13 residues long. Deletions cut 4 bases from V and 2 bases from J, with 8 bases between. CDR1 is WSHSY and CDR2 is SAAADI in the germline V gene. CDR3 sequence (DNA): TGCGCCAGCAGTGTCAAGAGAAACACTGAAGCTTTCTTT. Amino acid sequence: CASSVKRNTEAFF.

The chain recombines TRBV12-3 or TRBV12-4 with TRBJ1-2; tentatively, D is TRBD1 (5 bases). The CDR3 runs 12 residues. The ends were cut back, 6 bases at V and 12 bases at J, with 17 bases in the middle. CDR3 in amino acids: CASRRGLQTDTF. The CDR3, as DNA: TGTGCCAGCAGGAGGGGCCTTCAGACGGACACCTTC.

This chain connects TRBV4-2 to TRBJ2-1; tentatively, D is TRBD2 (6 bases). The CDR3 sequence is 15 residues long. In germline, CDR1 is LGHNA, CDR2 YNFKEQ. V lost 2 bases to trimming and J lost 9 bases, with 17 bases between them. CDR3 DNA: TGTGCCAGCAGCCAATCGGGCGCGGAGGGCGGTGAGCAGTTCTTC. Its protein is CASSQSGAEGGEQFF.

This clonotype appeared a few times. V and J are TRBV5-5 and TRBJ2-7; D ambiguous. Germline V gene lookup returns CDR1 SGHKS and CDR2 YYEKEE (reference sequence). Trimming removed 3 bases at V and 4 bases at J, with 8 bases between. The CDR3 covers 12 residues. CDR3 coding DNA: TGTGCCAGCAGCTATGGGAAATACGAGCAGTACTTC. It is translated as CASSYGKYEQYF.

The CDR3 nucleotides read TGTGCCAGCAGTTTTCCTTTAGGACGGCCGTCCTACGAGCAGTACTTC. It encodes CASSFPLGRPSYEQYF. The genes are TRBV28 and TRBJ2-7; D gene unclear. The V end was cut by 3 bases, the J end by 1 base, with 16 bases between. The CDR3 consists of 16 residues. In germline, CDR1 is MDHEN, CDR2 SYDVKM.

This clonotype occurred a few times. V usage is TRBV7-2 and J usage is TRBJ2-1, with 10 nucleotides matching TRBD2. Germline CDR1 is SGHTA and CDR2 is FQGNSA. The CDR3 runs to 15 residues. V lost 4 bases to trimming and J lost 3 bases; unmatched junction nucleotides: 3. The CDR3 region has the DNA TGTGCCAGCAGCTATCAGCGGGGGGGCTACAATGAGCAGTTCTTC. Its translation is CASSYQRGGYNEQFF.

There are a few counts of this clonotype. The rearrangement links TRBV29-1 to TRBJ2-5; possible D gene TRBD1, 5 bases. The CDR3 covers 13 residues. Looked up from germline, CDR1 is SQVTM and CDR2 is ANQGSEA. V lost 4 bases and J 5 bases, leaving 14 bases between the germline ends. CDR3 protein: CSVGRGAGETQYF. The CDR3 region has the DNA TGCAGCGTTGGTAGGGGCGCCGGGGAGACCCAGTACTTC.

This sequence joins TRBV6-5 and TRBJ1-3, with a tentative D call TRBD1 (5 bases). The germline CDR1 and CDR2 sequences are MNHEY and SVGAGI. V lost 0 bases, J lost 3 bases, and 12 bases lay in between. This CDR3 spans 16 amino acids. This CDR3 is CASSYSMPGDGNTIYF. The CDR3 bases are TGTGCCAGCAGTTACTCGATGCCGGGGGATGGAAACACCATATATTTT.

This clonotype appeared a few times. The rearrangement uses TRBV24-1 and TRBJ2-3, with TRBD2 matching over 11 bases. This CDR3 region has 18 residues. The trim removed 3 bases at V and 6 bases at J, leaving 13 bases unmatched. Germline V gene data show CDR1 as KGHDR and CDR2 as SFDVKD. The CDR3 sequence: CATSDPAGLAGGGDTQYF. The CDR3 nucleotides read TGTGCCACCAGTGATCCCGCCGGGCTAGCGGGGGGAGGGGATACGCAGTATTTT.

The V call is TRBV5-6, the J call TRBJ2-1; tentative D call: TRBD1 (6 bases). Germline V lookup: CDR1 SGHDT, CDR2 YYEEEE. The CDR3 covers 17 residues. The germline V and J ends were trimmed by 7 bases and 2 bases, with 22 bases remaining between them. CDR3 region: CASRAFRDIITYNEQFF. DNA for the CDR3: TGTGCCAGCCGGGCCTTTCGGGACATAATTACCTACAATGAGCAGTTCTTC.

This clonotype was seen a few times. This sequence joins TRBV5-1 and TRBJ2-2; 7 bases match TRBD2. Germline lookup yields CDR1 SGHRS and CDR2 YFSETQ. Trimming cost V 6 bases and J 6 bases; bases outside gene matches: 11. This CDR3 spans 15 amino acids. CDR3 nucleotides: TGCGCCAGCACCCCTGGGGGGGTCGACGCCGGGGAGCTGTTTTTT. Amino acid sequence: CASTPGGVDAGELFF.

The gene calls are TRBV28 and TRBJ2-7; the match to TRBD1 covers 8 bases. V was pared by 6 bases and J by 2 bases, with 12 bases of the junction left unmatched. The CDR3 covers 16 residues. Germline lookup yields CDR1 MDHEN and CDR2 SYDVKM. CDR3 protein: CASSQTSGGKTYEQYF. CDR3 in DNA: TGTGCCAGCAGCCAGACCTCAGGGGGCAAAACCTACGAGCAGTACTTC.

This clonotype appeared a few times. J is TRBJ2-5 and V is TRBV6-2 or TRBV6-3, with TRBD1 matching over 11 bases. V lost 2 bases to trimming and J lost 7 bases; unmatched junction nucleotides: 6. CDR3 length: 15 residues. The germline CDR1 and CDR2 sequences are MNHEY and SVGEGT. The CDR3 DNA reads as TGTGCCAGCAGTTACGCCGGACAGGGGGCCGGGACCCAGTACTTC. This gives the protein CASSYAGQGAGTQYF.

Only a few counts were recorded for this clonotype. The J gene is TRBJ2-7, the V gene TRBV7-2, with 12 bases aligning to TRBD2. The CDR3 sequence is 15 residues long. V trimming: 5 bases; J trimming: 2 bases; junction bases outside the gene matches: 4. CDR1 SGHTA and CDR2 FQGNSA come from the germline V gene. In DNA, the CDR3 is TGTGCCAGCAGCCCGACTAGCGGGGGTCCCTACGAGCAGTACTTC. Translated: CASSPTSGGPYEQYF.